These T cell receptor beta chains were read from a single sample in a study of blood T cell repertoires in COVID-19. Produced via immunoSEQ multiplex PCR; TCRdb's table is partial and in-frame only. The data show just over 250,000 clones, around 90% seen once. The sequenced material came from peripheral blood. The source of these receptors is a man in his sixties who had recovered from COVID-19. Each CDR3 is given with its conserved first and last residue. The order of the fields is V gene, J gene, clone size, D gene, CDR3 DNA, CDR3 protein. D genes are given only for firm matches. Size values are once, few and many counts, or a class for expanded clones, and some rows have none.

TRBV5-1	TRBJ2-1	-	TRBD1	TGCGCCAGCAGCATGGGACAGTCCTACAATGAGCAGTTCTTC	CASSMGQSYNEQFF
TRBV7-8	TRBJ1-2	once	-	TGTGCCAGCAGTACAGTGCAGGGAAGGAGCTACACCTTC	CASSTVQGRSYTF
TRBV2	TRBJ1-3	-	-	TGTGCCAGCAGTGCAGGACAGCCTTCCTCTGGAAACACCATATATTTT	CASSAGQPSSGNTIYF
TRBV6-1	TRBJ1-1	-	-	TGTGCCAGCAGTGATTTCGTACCCGGACACTATCGGATCTCTGAAGCTTTCTTT	CASSDFVPGHYRISEAFF
TRBV9	TRBJ2-1	-	TRBD1	TGTGCCAGCAGCGATCGACAGGGACGGATGACGTTAAGGAATGAGCAGTTCTTC	CASSDRQGRMTLRNEQFF
TRBV6-4	TRBJ2-2	-	-	TGTGCCAGCAAACGAGAGGGTAGCGGCTCCGGGGAGCTGTTTTTT	CASKREGSGSGELFF
TRBV5-1	TRBJ1-6	few	TRBD1	TGCGCCAGCAGCCGGACAGGGCAGTATAATTCACCCCTCCACTTT	CASSRTGQYNSPLHF
TRBV5-6	TRBJ2-7	-	-	TGTGCCAGCAGCTCGGAGACGCGGGCCTCCTACGAGCAGTACTTC	CASSSETRASYEQYF
TRBV6-5	TRBJ1-5	-	TRBD1	TGTGCCAGCAGTCCAGGGGGAGGTCAGCCCCAGCATTTT	CASSPGGGQPQHF
TRBV29-1	TRBJ1-2	few	TRBD1	TGCAGCGGGCATACAGGGGGCAACTATGGCTACACCTTC	CSGHTGGNYGYTF
TRBV7-2	TRBJ2-1	-	-	TGTGCCAGCAGCTTCTATGATGAGCAGTTCTTC	CASSFYDEQFF
TRBV19	TRBJ1-4	-	-	TGTGCCAGTAGTACTTCAGGGACTCTACGTGAAAAACTGTTTTTT	CASSTSGTLREKLFF
TRBV19	TRBJ2-1	once	-	TGTGCCAGTAAAACAGGGTTGCATGAGCAGTTCTTC	CASKTGLHEQFF
TRBV6-6	TRBJ2-1	-	TRBD1	TGTGCCAGCAGTAGGACAGGGGTGGGCAATGAGCAGTTCTTC	CASSRTGVGNEQFF
TRBV18	TRBJ1-1	few	TRBD1	TGTGCCAGCTCACCACTGGGACAGGGCCACGTTGGAGAGACTGAAGCTTTCTTT	CASSPLGQGHVGETEAFF
TRBV7-8	TRBJ1-5	-	-	TGTGCCAGCAGCTTAGTTGTAGGGACTGGCAATCAGCCCCAGCATTTT	CASSLVVGTGNQPQHF
TRBV15	TRBJ1-2	-	-	TGTGCCACCAGCAGAGATTCGGTGATTAATGGCTACACCTTC	CATSRDSVINGYTF
TRBV7-2	TRBJ1-5	-	TRBD1	TGTGCCAGCAGCAGGGGGGACAGGGGCAATCAGCCCCAGCATTTT	CASSRGDRGNQPQHF
TRBV5-4	TRBJ2-2	-	-	TGTGCCAGCAGCTCTTACAGGGAAAACACCGGGGAGCTGTTTTTT	CASSSYRENTGELFF
TRBV19	TRBJ1-1	once	-	TGTGCCAGTCGGGACACCATGAACACTGAAGCTTTCTTT	CASRDTMNTEAFF
TRBV6-5	TRBJ2-7	-	-	TGTGCCAGCACACAAGGGGGAATCTACGAGCAGTACTTC	CASTQGGIYEQYF
TRBV5-4	TRBJ2-1	-	-	TGTGCCAGCAGCTTAGCCCCAGGGGTCGATGAGCAGTTCTTC	CASSLAPGVDEQFF
TRBV11-1	TRBJ1-6	-	TRBD1	TGTGCCAGCAGCCACCGCACAGGGGCCAATTCACCCCTCCACTTT	CASSHRTGANSPLHF
TRBV7-9	TRBJ1-4	-	-	TGTGCCAGCAGCGGAGATAATGAAAAACTGTTTTTT	CASSGDNEKLFF
TRBV10-3	TRBJ1-4	-	-	TGTGCCATCAGTACGGTGGAGCGACCCCTTGGAAAACTGTTTTTT	CAISTVERPLGKLFF
TRBV10-3	TRBJ1-2	-	-	TGTGCCATCAGCCAACAGGGACGGGAAGTCGGCTACACCTTC	CAISQQGREVGYTF
TRBV13	TRBJ2-7	few	TRBD1	TGTGCCAGCAGCTCGGTAACAGGGGGCCGCGAGCAGTACTTC	CASSSVTGGREQYF
TRBV9	TRBJ2-3	-	TRBD2	TGTGCCAGCAGCCTTCAGCCGTCTAGCGGGGGGGAAGATACGCAGTATTTT	CASSLQPSSGGEDTQYF
TRBV19	TRBJ2-7	-	-	TGTGCCAGTAGTATAGCATTGTCTGGGGCAGGCGGACGTTACGAGCAGTACTTC	CASSIALSGAGGRYEQYF
TRBV7-9	TRBJ1-6	-	-	TGTGCCAGCAGCTTCTTAGAAAGGGGTAATTCACCCCTCCACTTT	CASSFLERGNSPLHF
TRBV27	TRBJ1-4	few	-	TGTGCCAGCAGTTTCATTTCAGGGAATAATGAAAAACTGTTTTTT	CASSFISGNNEKLFF